What follows describes a single TCR beta chain. Its antigen is as yet unknown. One entry per CDR3 protein results from TCRdb running MiXCR on the 5' RACE reads. The top ten hold more than 0.5% of the sample, which has 700,000 to 850,000 distinct CDR3 sequences, 10% to 15% seen once. These data come from a study of CD8 T cells in ankylosing spondylitis. Overall study findings and caveats: Disease-linked clones reportedly concentrated significantly in matched ankylosing spondylitis synovial fluid. There was a TCR beta motif, made of several highly homologous variants, that appeared characteristic of ankylosing spondylitis blood.

The clonotype originates from a male donor with ankylosing spondylitis. Sequenced input: blood, either unsorted or a sorted T cell fraction (not recorded which).

The DNA of the CDR3 is TGCAGTGCTAGAGATGGGTCAGGGGAGAGGAATGAGCAGTTCTTC. It is translated as CSARDGSGERNEQFF. V usage is TRBV20-1 and J usage is TRBJ2-1; D is perhaps TRBD1 (6 bases). The germline V gene has CDR1 DFQATT and CDR2 SNEGSKA (reference sequence). This CDR3 spans 15 amino acids. The V gene lost 0 bases and the J gene lost 7 bases, with 16 bases spanning the gap.